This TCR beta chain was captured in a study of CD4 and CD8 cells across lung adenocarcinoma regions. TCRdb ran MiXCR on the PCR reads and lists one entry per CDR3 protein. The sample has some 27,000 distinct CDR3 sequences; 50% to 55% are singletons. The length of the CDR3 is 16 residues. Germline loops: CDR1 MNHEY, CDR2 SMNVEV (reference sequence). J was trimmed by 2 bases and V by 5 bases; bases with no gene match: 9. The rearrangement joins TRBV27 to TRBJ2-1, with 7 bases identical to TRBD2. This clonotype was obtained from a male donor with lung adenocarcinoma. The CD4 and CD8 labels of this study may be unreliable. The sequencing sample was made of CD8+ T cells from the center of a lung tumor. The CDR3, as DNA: TGTGCCAGCAGTCTCAAAACTAGCGTACCCTACAATGAGCAGTTCTTC. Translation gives CASSLKTSVPYNEQFF.